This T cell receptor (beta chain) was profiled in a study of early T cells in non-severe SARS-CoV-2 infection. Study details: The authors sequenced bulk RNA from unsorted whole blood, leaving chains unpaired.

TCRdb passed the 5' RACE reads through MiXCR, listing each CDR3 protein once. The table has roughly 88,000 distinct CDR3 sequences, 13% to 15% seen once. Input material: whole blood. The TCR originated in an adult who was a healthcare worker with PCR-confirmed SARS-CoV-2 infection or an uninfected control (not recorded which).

The CDR3 loop reads CASSPRTGAGDTQYF. DNA of the CDR3: TGTGCCAGCTCACCTCGGACAGGGGCTGGAGATACGCAGTATTTT. The J gene is TRBJ2-3, the V gene TRBV18, with 9 bases fitting TRBD1. This CDR3 is 15 amino acids long. After removal of 3 bases from V and 5 bases from J, the junction contained 6 bases not matched to a gene. Germline V CDR1 and CDR2: KGHSH, LQKENI.